The entry below gives a single T cell receptor (beta chain) sequence along with its context. These data come from a study of PD-L1 blockade in urothelial cancer. For the study at large: When blood samples were assessed, the median T cell count was some 130,000.

The data were produced by immunoSEQ multiplex PCR, yet TCRdb's version contains in-frame clones alone and is incomplete. The sample lists over 50,000 clones; around 84% were seen once. Between 1 and 8 samples, pretreatment and on-treatment, were given by each patient. Germline CDR1 SGHTS, CDR2 YDEGEE. J gave up 0 bases and V 7 bases, and 15 bases lay outside the gene matches. The CDR3 is made up of 18 amino acids. The chain recombines TRBV5-8 with TRBJ2-1; 8 nucleotides agree with TRBD1. The sequencing here drew on PBMCs, taken around atezolizumab (anti-PD-L1) treatment. This sequence was found in a man in his forties or fifties with urothelial cancer. CDR3 in amino acids: CASGWTGNWLSSYNEQFF. The CDR3, as DNA: TGTGCCAGCGGGTGGACAGGGAACTGGCTGAGCTCCTACAATGAGCAGTTCTTC.